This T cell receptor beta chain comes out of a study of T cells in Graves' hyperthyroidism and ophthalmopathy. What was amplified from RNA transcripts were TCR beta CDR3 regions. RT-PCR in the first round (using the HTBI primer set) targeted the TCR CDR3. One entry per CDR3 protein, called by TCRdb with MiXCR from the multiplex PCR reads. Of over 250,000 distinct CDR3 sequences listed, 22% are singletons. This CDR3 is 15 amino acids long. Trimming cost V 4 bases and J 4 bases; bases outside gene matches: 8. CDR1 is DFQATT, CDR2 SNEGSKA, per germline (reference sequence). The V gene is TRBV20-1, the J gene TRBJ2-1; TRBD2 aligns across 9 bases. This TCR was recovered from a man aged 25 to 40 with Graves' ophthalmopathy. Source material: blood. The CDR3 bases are TGCAGTGCTATAGCGGGAGTGGGGATATACAATGAGCAGTTCTTC. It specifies CSAIAGVGIYNEQFF.